The clone carrying this T cell receptor (beta chain) was seen repeatedly, ten times or more. Its target is not known. TCRdb re-derived calls from the 5' RACE reads in MiXCR, one entry per CDR3 protein. The sample yields a few hundred thousand distinct CDR3 sequences, 15% to 20% seen once. The sample is drawn from a study of T-cell memory formation after mild COVID-19. Study-level points and caveats: The main location of contracting CD4+ clones was CM and EM, and that of contracting CD8+ clones was EMRA.

The sequenced sample consisted of PBMCs or a T cell subset sorted from them (not recorded which). This sequence originates from a man between 18 and 35 years old who had mild COVID-19 (a few samples of this study predate the infection). Cell type and time point are not known.

The CDR3 spells CASSSSREGGLAFF. CDR3 DNA sequence: TGTGCCAGCAGTTCCTCAAGGGAGGGAGGTTTAGCTTTCTTT. V is TRBV28 and J is TRBJ1-1; D unclear. Trimming left V 4 bases short and J 10 bases short, with 19 bases between. The CDR3 is 14 residues long. Germline CDR1 MDHEN, CDR2 SYDVKM.